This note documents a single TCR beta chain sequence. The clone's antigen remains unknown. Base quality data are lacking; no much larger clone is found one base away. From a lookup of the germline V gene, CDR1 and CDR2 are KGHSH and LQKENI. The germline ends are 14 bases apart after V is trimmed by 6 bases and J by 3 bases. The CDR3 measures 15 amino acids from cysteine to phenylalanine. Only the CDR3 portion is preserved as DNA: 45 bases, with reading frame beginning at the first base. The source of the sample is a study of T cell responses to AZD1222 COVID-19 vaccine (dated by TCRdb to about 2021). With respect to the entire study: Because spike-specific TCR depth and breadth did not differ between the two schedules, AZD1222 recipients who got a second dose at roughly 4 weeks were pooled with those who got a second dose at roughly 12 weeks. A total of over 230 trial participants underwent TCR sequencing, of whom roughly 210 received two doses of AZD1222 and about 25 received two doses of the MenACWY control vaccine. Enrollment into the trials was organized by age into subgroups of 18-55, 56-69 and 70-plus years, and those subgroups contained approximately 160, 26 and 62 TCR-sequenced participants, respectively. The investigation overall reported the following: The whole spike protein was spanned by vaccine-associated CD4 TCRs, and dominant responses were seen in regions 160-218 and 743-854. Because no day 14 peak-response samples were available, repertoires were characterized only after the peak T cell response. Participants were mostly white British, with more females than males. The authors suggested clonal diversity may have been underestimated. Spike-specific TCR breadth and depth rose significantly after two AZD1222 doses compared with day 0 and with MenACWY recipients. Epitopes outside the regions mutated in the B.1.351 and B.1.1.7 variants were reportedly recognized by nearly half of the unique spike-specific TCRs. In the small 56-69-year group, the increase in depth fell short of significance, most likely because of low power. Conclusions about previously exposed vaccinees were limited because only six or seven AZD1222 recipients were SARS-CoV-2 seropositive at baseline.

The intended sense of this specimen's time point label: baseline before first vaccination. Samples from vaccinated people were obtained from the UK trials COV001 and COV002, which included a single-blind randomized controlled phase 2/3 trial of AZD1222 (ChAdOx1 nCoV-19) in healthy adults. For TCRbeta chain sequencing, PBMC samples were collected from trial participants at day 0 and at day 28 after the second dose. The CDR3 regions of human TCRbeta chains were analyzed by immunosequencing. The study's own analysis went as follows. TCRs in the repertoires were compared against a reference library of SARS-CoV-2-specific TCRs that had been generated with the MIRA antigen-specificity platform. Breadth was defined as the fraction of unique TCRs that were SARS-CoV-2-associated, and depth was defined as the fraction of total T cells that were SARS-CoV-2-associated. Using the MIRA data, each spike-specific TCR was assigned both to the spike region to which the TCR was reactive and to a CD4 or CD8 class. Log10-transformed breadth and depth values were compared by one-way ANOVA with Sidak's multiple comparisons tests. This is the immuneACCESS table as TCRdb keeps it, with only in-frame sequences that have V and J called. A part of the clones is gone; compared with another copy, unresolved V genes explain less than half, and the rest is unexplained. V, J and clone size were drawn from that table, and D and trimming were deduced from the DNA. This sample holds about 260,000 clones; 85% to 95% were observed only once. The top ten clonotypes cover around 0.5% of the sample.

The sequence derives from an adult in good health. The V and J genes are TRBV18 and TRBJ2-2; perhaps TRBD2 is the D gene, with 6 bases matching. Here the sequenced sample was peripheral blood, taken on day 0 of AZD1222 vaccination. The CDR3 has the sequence CASSPNSGHTGELFF. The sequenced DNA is TGTGCCAGCTCCCCCAATAGCGGCCACACCGGGGAGCTGTTTTTT.